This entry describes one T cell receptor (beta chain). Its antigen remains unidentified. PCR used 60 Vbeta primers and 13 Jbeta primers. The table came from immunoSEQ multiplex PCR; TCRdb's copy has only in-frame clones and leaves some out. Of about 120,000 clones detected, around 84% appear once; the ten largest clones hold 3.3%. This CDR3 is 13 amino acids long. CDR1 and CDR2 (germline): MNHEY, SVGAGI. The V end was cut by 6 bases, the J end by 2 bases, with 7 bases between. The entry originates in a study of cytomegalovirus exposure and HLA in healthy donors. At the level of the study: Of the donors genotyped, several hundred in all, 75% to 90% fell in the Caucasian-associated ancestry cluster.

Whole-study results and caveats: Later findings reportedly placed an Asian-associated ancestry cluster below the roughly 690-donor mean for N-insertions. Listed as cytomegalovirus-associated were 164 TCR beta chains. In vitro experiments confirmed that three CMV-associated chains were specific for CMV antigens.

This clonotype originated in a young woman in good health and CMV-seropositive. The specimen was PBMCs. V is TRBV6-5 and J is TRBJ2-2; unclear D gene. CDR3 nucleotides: TGTGCCAGCAGCCCCTATAACACCGGGGAGCTGTTTTTT. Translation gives CASSPYNTGELFF.